The sample holds a few counts of the clone carrying this TCR beta chain. These data belong to a study of blood T cell repertoires in COVID-19. In the authors' methods: Amplifying reference gene primers gave estimates of nucleated cell counts. TCRdb's copy holds only in-frame clones and misses some; the assay was immunoSEQ multiplex PCR. V, J and clone size derive from that table, while D and trimming were established from the DNA sequence. The table includes 250,000 to 350,000 clones, around 85% detected once. Everyone who took part was 18 to 89 years old, and they came from 24 US areas. Two negative PCRs, clearance, or symptom resolution were required of recovered Cohort 3 donors. The clonotype comes from a woman between 40 and 55 years old who had recovered from COVID-19. Sequencing used PBMCs or T cells enriched from blood (not recorded which).

CDR3 amino acids: CASSYSRYEQYF. The CDR3 DNA is TGTGCCAGCAGTTATTCCCGGTACGAGCAGTACTTC. The V call is TRBV12-3 or TRBV12-4, the J call TRBJ2-7; D is ambiguous. The CDR3 totals 12 residues. Trimming removed 4 bases from V and 4 bases from J, with 8 bases in between.